This T cell receptor (beta chain) was recovered during a study of blood T cell repertoires in COVID-19. Study as a whole: The United States, Italy and Spain provided the acute and convalescent COVID-19 samples. T cells, B-cell-depleted T cells, or PBMCs supplied cDNA or gDNA.

The length of the CDR3 is 15 residues. V lost 5 bases to trimming and J lost 2 bases; unmatched junction nucleotides: 7. Germline-derived CDR1 and CDR2 are MDHEN and SYDVKM. Profiled with immunoSEQ multiplex PCR; TCRdb holds only in-frame clones, not every one. This sample has about 140,000 clones, with 80% to 85% found just once. Sequenced: peripheral blood. J is TRBJ2-7 and V is TRBV28; 9 bases are a match to TRBD2. This sequence originates from a man aged 25 to 45 with COVID-19, enrolled during active disease. This chain's CDR3 is CASSSSGGRPYEQYF. The CDR3 nucleotides are TGTGCCAGCAGTAGTAGCGGGGGCCGGCCCTACGAGCAGTACTTC.